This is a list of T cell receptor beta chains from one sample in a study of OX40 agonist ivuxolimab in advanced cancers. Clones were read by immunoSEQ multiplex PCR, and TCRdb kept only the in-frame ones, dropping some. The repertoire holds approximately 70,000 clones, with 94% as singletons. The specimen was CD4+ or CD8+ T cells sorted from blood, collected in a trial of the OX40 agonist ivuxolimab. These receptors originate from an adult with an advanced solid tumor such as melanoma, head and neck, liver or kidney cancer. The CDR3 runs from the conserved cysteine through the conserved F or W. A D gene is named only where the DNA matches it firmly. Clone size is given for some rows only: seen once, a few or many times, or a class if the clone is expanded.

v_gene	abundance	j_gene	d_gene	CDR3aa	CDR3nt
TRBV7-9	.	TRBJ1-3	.	CASRTSSGNTIYF	TGTGCCAGCCGAACCTCCTCTGGAAACACCATATATTTT
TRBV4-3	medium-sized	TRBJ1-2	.	CASSQGWEGRIGYTF	TGCGCCAGCAGCCAAGGGTGGGAGGGAAGGATTGGCTACACCTTC
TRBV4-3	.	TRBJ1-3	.	CASSQVPGGNSGNTIYF	TGCGCCAGCAGCCAAGTCCCCGGAGGAAACTCTGGAAACACCATATATTTT
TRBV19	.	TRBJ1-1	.	CASSISGPGTEAFF	TGTGCCAGTAGTATTTCGGGGCCCGGCACTGAAGCTTTCTTT
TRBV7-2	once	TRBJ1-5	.	CASSLEWGNQPQHF	TGTGCCAGCAGCTTAGAGTGGGGGAATCAGCCCCAGCATTTT
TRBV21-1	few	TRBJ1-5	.	CASMGRNQPQHF	TGTGCCAGCATGGGGCGCAATCAGCCCCAGCATTTT
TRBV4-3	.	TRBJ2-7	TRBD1	CASSPALTGGSYEQYF	TGCGCCAGCAGCCCGGCCCTGACAGGGGGCTCCTACGAGCAGTACTTC
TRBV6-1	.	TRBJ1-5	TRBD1	CASSGDRVLSNQPQHF	TGTGCCAGCAGTGGGGACAGGGTTCTTAGCAATCAGCCCCAGCATTTT
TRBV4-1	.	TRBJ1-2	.	CASSFPEASAYGYTF	TGCGCCAGCAGCTTCCCGGAGGCGTCTGCCTATGGCTACACCTTC
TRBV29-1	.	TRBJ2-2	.	CSFQQGRGNTGELFF	TGCAGCTTCCAACAGGGACGGGGGAACACCGGGGAGCTGTTTTTT
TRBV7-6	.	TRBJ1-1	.	CASSLFDSNTEAFF	TGTGCCAGCAGCCTCTTCGACTCGAACACTGAAGCTTTCTTT
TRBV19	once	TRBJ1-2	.	CASSISPYGYTF	TGTGCCAGTAGTATTTCCCCCTATGGCTACACCTTC
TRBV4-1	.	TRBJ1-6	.	CASSQDKGRGRPLHF	TGCGCCAGCAGCCAAGATAAAGGCAGGGGCCGTCCCCTCCACTTT
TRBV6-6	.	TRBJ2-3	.	CASSPTGGDTQYF	TGTGCCAGCAGTCCCACAGGTGGAGATACGCAGTATTTT
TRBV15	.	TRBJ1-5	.	CATSNRDTYQPQHF	TGTGCCACCAGCAACCGGGACACCTATCAGCCCCAGCATTTT
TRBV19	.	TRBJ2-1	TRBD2	CASSVRLAGSSYNEQFF	TGTGCCAGTAGTGTCCGACTAGCGGGTAGCTCCTACAATGAGCAGTTCTTC
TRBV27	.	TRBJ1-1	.	CASLTVTEAFF	TGTGCCAGCCTAACGGTCACTGAAGCTTTCTTT
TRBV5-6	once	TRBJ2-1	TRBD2	CASRTEPAGVYNEQFF	TGTGCCAGCAGGACCGAACCAGCGGGAGTCTACAATGAGCAGTTCTTC
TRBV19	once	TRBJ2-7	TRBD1	CASTTGTGGYEQYF	TGTGCCAGTACCACAGGGACAGGGGGCTACGAGCAGTACTTC
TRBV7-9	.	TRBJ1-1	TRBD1	CASSLAGGMRTEAFF	TGTGCCAGCAGCTTAGCAGGGGGCATGCGGACTGAAGCTTTCTTT
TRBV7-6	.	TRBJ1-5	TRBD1	CASSSGQGNQPQHF	TGTGCCAGCAGCTCTGGACAGGGCAATCAGCCCCAGCATTTT
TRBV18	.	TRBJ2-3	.	CASSPEDRTDTQYF	TGTGCCAGCTCACCAGAAGACAGGACAGATACGCAGTATTTT
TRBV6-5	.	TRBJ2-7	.	CASSYATGSAYEQYF	TGTGCCAGCAGTTACGCGACGGGGAGTGCCTACGAGCAGTACTTC
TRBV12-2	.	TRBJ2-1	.	CASRLAAPVEGTKNNEQFF	TGTGCAAGTCGCTTAGCGGCCCCCGTTGAGGGGACAAAGAACAATGAGCAGTTCTTC
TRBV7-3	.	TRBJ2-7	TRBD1	CASSLDSGTGFYEQYF	TGTGCCAGCAGCTTAGACTCCGGGACAGGTTTCTACGAGCAGTACTTC
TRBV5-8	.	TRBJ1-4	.	CASSSGQNYGTNEKLFF	TGTGCCAGCAGCTCCGGACAGAACTATGGAACTAATGAAAAACTGTTTTTT
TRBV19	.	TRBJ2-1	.	CASSIAIGGFLNEQFF	TGTGCCAGTAGTATAGCTATAGGAGGCTTCTTGAATGAGCAGTTCTTC
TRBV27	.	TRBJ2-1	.	CASSYTGFDEQFF	TGTGCCAGCAGTTACACAGGTTTCGATGAGCAGTTCTTC
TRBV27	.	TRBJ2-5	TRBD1	CASSFVGGWETQYF	TGTGCCAGCAGTTTCGTAGGGGGCTGGGAGACCCAGTACTTC
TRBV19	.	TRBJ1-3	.	CASSMAGFSGNTIYF	TGTGCCAGTAGTATGGCAGGCTTCTCTGGAAACACCATATATTTT
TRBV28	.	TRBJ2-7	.	CASSFQPHRGGSYEQYF	TGTGCCAGCAGTTTCCAGCCCCACAGGGGAGGGTCCTACGAGCAGTACTTC
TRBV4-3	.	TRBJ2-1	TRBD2	CASSQDRLAGPFPYNEQFF	TGCGCCAGCAGCCAAGATCGGCTAGCGGGACCTTTCCCCTACAATGAGCAGTTCTTC
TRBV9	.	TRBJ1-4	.	CASSVRGSNEKLFF	TGTGCCAGCAGCGTACGGGGTTCTAATGAAAAACTGTTTTTT
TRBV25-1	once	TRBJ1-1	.	CASSVGRGAFF	TGTGCCAGCAGTGTCGGCAGGGGAGCTTTCTTT
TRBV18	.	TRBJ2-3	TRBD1	CASSPPLNLNRGFSTDTQYF	TGTGCCAGCTCACCACCGTTAAACCTCAACAGGGGATTTAGCACAGATACGCAGTATTTT
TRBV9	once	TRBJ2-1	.	CASSAGGVEQFF	TGTGCCAGCAGCGCCGGGGGCGTTGAGCAGTTCTTC
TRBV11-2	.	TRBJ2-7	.	CASSLDGRAFYEQYF	TGTGCCAGCAGCTTAGATGGCAGGGCCTTCTACGAGCAGTACTTC
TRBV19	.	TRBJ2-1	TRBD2	CASRAAGGRFNEQFF	TGTGCCAGTAGAGCGGCGGGGGGCCGGTTCAATGAGCAGTTCTTC
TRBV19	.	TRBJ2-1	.	CASSAAGSSYNEQFF	TGTGCCAGTTCTGCCGCGGGAAGCTCCTACAATGAGCAGTTCTTC
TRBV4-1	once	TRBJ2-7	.	CASSPGIGTYEQYF	TGCGCCAGCAGCCCTGGGATAGGGACCTACGAGCAGTACTTC
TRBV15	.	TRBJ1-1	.	CATSRGGGQNTEAFF	TGTGCCACCAGCAGAGGGGGGGGACAGAACACTGAAGCTTTCTTT
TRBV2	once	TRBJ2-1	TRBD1	CASKDRVSYNEQFF	TGTGCCAGCAAGGACAGGGTCTCCTACAATGAGCAGTTCTTC